This paragraph covers one TCR beta chain sequence. The data belong to a study of OX40 agonist ivuxolimab in advanced cancers. The method was immunoSEQ multiplex PCR; TCRdb's version includes in-frame clones alone and lacks a portion of them. The table includes roughly 62,000 clones, more than 90% detected once. Germline CDR1 and CDR2: SEHNR and FQNEAQ (reference sequence). The germline V and J ends were trimmed by 5 bases and 7 bases, with 17 bases remaining between them. The CDR3 has 15 residues. The source was CD4+ or CD8+ T cells sorted from blood, collected in a trial of the OX40 agonist ivuxolimab. V usage is TRBV7-9 and J usage is TRBJ2-2; maybe TRBD2 (5 bases). This TCR derives from an adult with an advanced solid tumor such as melanoma, head and neck, liver or kidney cancer. The CDR3 protein is CASSRGSHPSGELFF. The CDR3 nucleotides are TGTGCCAGCAGCCGCGGGTCGCACCCCAGCGGGGAGCTGTTTTTT.